A single sample gave rise to the 4 T cell receptor beta chains below, sequenced in a study of quantifying T cell responses using KT2 cells. Turning to the study itself: cDNA was made from DNase-treated RNA using alpha and beta constant primers.

A single-stranded UMI oligo with SP2 sequence was ligated to cDNA 3' ends. The first PCR ran about 4 cycles with an equimolar RC1.1 and RC1.2 beta primer mix. In TCRdb, the UMI-ligation and nested PCR reads were re-called with MiXCR into one record per CDR3 protein. The profile shows tens of thousands of distinct CDR3 sequences, around an eighth of them singletons. Sequenced material: PBMCs spiked with cells of the T cell clone KT2. The source is a human donor.

This clonotype was picked up many times. V and J are TRBV20-1 and TRBJ1-5, with TRBD1 identical over 8 bases. Germline V gene lookup returns CDR1 DFQATT and CDR2 SNEGSKA (reference sequence). The CDR3 is made up of 13 amino acids. Losses at the gene ends were 5 bases for V and 4 bases for J; bases not matched to a gene: 4. This CDR3 reads CSARTGPNQPQHF. The CDR3 region has the DNA TGCAGTGCTCGGACAGGGCCTAATCAGCCCCAGCATTTT.

The chain is built from TRBV7-9 and TRBJ1-6; unclear D gene. The V end lost 1 base, the J end lost 12 bases, and 13 bases lay between the germline ends. Germline CDR1 reads SEHNR; CDR2 reads FQNEAQ (reference sequence). The CDR3 runs to 14 residues. CDR3 amino acids: CASSLGQPVRPLHF. The CDR3 bases are TGTGCCAGCAGCTTAGGGCAGCCAGTTCGACCCCTCCACTTT. Full variable domain (missing parts from reference TRBV7-9 and TRBJ1-6): DTGVSQNPRHKITKRGQNVTFRCDPISEHNRLYWYRQTLGQGPEFLTYFQNEAQLEKSRLLSDRFSAERPKGSFSTLEIQRTEQGDSAMYLCASSLGQPVRPLHFGNGTRLTVT.

This clonotype was picked up a small number of times. The chain uses TRBV5-1 and TRBJ2-3; D remains unclear. This CDR3 is built from 18 residues. Per germline, CDR1 SGHRS and CDR2 YFSETQ. V was cut by 1 base and J by 0 bases, with 18 bases left in between. CDR3 amino acids: CASSLKNQALGSTDTQYF. In nucleotides, the CDR3 is TGCGCCAGCAGCTTGAAGAACCAGGCTCTTGGTAGCACAGATACGCAGTATTTT. Full variable domain (missing parts from reference TRBV5-1 and TRBJ2-3): KAGVTQTPRYLIKTRGQQVTLSCSPISGHRSVSWYQQTPGQGLQFLFEYFSETQRNKGNFPGRFSGRQFSNSRSEMNVSTLELGDSALYLCASSLKNQALGSTDTQYFGPGTRLTVL.

This clonotype was recorded at least ten times. The chain links TRBV11-3 to TRBJ2-7, with D possibly matching TRBD1 (6 bases). Trimming removed 5 bases at V and 0 bases at J, with 14 bases between. The CDR3 consists of 15 residues. Germline values: CDR1 SGHNT, CDR2 YENEEA. The CDR3 reads CASSGYWTDSYEQYF. In DNA, the CDR3 is TGTGCCAGCAGCGGTTATTGGACAGACTCCTACGAGCAGTACTTC.